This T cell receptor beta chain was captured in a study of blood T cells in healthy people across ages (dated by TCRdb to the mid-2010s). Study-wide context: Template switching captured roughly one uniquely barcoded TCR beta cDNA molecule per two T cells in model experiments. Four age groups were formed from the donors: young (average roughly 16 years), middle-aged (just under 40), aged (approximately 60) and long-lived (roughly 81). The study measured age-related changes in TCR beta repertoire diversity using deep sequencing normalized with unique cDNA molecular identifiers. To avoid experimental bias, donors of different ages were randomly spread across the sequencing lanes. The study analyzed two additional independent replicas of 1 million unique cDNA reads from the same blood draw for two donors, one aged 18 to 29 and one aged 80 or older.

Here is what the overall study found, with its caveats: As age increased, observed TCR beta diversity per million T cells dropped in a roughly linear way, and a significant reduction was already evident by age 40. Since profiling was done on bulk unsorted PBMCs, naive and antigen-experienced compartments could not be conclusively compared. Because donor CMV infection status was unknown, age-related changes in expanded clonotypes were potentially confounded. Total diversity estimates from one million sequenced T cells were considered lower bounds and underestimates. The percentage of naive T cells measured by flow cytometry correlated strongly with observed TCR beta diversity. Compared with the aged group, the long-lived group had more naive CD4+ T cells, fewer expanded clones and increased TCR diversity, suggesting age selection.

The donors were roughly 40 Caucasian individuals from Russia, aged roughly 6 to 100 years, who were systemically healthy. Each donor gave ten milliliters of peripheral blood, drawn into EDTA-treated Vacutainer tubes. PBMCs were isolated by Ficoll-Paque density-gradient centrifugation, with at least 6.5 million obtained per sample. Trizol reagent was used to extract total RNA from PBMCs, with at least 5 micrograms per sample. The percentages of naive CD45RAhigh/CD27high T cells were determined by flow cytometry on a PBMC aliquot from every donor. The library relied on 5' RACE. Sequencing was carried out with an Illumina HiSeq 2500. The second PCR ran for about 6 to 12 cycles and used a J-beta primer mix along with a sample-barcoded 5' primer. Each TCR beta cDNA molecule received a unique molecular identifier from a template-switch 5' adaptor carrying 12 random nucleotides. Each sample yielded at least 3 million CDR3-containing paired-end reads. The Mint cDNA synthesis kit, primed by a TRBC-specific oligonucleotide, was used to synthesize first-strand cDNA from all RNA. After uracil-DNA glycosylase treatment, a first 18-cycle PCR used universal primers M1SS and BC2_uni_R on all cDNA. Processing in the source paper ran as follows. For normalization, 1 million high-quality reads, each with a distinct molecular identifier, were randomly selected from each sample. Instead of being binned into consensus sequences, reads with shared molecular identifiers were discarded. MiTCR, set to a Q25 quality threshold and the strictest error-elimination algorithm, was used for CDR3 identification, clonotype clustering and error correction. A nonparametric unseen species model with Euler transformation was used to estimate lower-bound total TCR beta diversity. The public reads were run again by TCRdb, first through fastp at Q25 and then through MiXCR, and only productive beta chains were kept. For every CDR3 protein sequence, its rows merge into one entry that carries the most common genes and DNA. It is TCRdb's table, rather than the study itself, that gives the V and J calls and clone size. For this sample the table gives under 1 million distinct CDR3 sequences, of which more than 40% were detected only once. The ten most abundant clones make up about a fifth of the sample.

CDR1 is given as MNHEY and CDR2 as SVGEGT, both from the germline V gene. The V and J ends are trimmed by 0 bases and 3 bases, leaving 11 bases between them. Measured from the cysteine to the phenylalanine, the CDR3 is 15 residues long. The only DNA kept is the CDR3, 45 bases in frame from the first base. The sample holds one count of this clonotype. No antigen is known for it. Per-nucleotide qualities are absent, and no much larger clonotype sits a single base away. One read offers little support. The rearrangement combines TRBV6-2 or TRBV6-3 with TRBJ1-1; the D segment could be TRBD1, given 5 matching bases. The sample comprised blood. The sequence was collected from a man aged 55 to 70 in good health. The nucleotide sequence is TGTGCCAGCAGTTACTCTCCAGGGCGGCACACTGAAGCTTTCTTT. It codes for CASSYSPGRHTEAFF.